The present T cell receptor beta chain was sequenced within a study of cytomegalovirus exposure and HLA in healthy donors. Vbeta (60) and Jbeta (13) primers were used in the PCR. This table comes from immunoSEQ multiplex PCR, and its TCRdb copy is limited to in-frame clones, with some not included. Here the sample spans about 130,000 clones, around 80% being singletons. As regards this clone: This same CDR3 is encoded by further DNA sequences in the sample.

The length of the CDR3 is 13 residues. CDR1 is KGHSH and CDR2 is LQKENI in the germline V gene. Trimming pared 3 bases from V and 4 bases from J, leaving 9 bases between. This chain uses TRBV18 with TRBJ1-1; D is undetermined. This TCR came from a man between 40 and 49 years old in good health and CMV-seropositive. The source material was PBMCs. The CDR3 DNA reads as TGTGCCAGCTCACCGTTAGCTGGCACTGAAGCTTTCTTT. Its translation: CASSPLAGTEAFF. The full variable domain, rest sourced from reference TRBV18 and TRBJ1-1, is NAGVMQNPRHLVRRRGQEARLRCSPMKGHSHVYWYRQLPEEGLKFMVYLQKENIIDESGMPKERFSAEFPKEGPSILRIQQVVRGDSAAYFCASSPLAGTEAFFGQGTRLTVV.